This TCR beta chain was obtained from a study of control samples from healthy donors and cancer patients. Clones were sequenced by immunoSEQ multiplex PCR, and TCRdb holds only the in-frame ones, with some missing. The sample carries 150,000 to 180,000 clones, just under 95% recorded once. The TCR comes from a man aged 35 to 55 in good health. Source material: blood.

The CDR3 DNA follows: TGTGCCAGCAGTTACCCCCCCTCCTACGAGCAGTACTTC. Protein product: CASSYPPSYEQYF. This rearrangement joins TRBV6-6 to TRBJ2-7; no reliable D call. CDR3 length: 13 amino acids. Germline values: CDR1 MNHNY, CDR2 SVGAGI (reference sequence). The V end was cut by 2 bases, the J end by 0 bases, with 5 bases between.